This TCR beta chain originates from a study of cytomegalovirus exposure and HLA in healthy donors. For the study at large: Drawn from HLA-typed donors, approximately 86 million unique TCRs were held in an early data release. Study-wide findings and caveats: In vitro work confirmed that three CMV-associated chains recognize CMV antigens. Later analysis associated a missense DCLRE1C variant with TCR beta V- and J-gene trimming.

Unrecorded immune exposures were likely, despite nominal health at sampling. The study ran its PCR with 60 Vbeta and 13 Jbeta primers. The data were produced by immunoSEQ multiplex PCR, yet TCRdb's version contains in-frame clones alone and is incomplete. In the table there are 120,000 or so clones, 15% of which are singletons. Details on this clone: What it binds is not known.

Per the germline V gene, CDR1 is MDHEN and CDR2 is SYDVKM. The CDR3 spans 15 residues. The J gene is TRBJ2-5, the V gene TRBV28; 10 positions agree with TRBD2. The J call may be faulty, since TRBJ2-7 better matches the DNA end. Sequenced sample: PBMCs. The TCR sequence derives from a woman between 18 and 29 years old in good health and CMV-seronegative. The CDR3 nucleotides read TGTGCCAGCAGTCCCAGGACTAGCGGAGCGTACGAGCAGTACTTC. This translates into CASSPRTSGAYEQYF.